This TCR beta chain was identified during a study of CD8 T cells in Susac syndrome. RNA in amounts of about 0.5 to 1 ug was reverse transcribed with random hexamers. Each CDR3 protein gets one entry after TCRdb re-called the immunoSEQ multiplex PCR reads with MiXCR. The data hold 150,000 to 190,000 distinct CDR3 sequences, with about 94% observed a single time. Sequencing of TCR beta was undertaken in CD8+ and CD4+ T cells derived from blood. The germline V gene has CDR1 MNHEY and CDR2 SVGAGI. The ends lost 4 bases at V and 4 bases at J; junction bases unmatched: 9. CDR3 length: 17 amino acids. The sequencing input was CD8+ T cells from PBMCs. The clonotype comes from a human donor with multiple sclerosis. The V and J genes are TRBV6-5 and TRBJ2-6; TRBD1 matches at 8 bases. The CDR3 nucleotides read TGTGCCAGCAGTTTACAGGGGGACTGGGAAGGGGCCAACGTCCTGACTTTC. Amino acid sequence: CASSLQGDWEGANVLTF.